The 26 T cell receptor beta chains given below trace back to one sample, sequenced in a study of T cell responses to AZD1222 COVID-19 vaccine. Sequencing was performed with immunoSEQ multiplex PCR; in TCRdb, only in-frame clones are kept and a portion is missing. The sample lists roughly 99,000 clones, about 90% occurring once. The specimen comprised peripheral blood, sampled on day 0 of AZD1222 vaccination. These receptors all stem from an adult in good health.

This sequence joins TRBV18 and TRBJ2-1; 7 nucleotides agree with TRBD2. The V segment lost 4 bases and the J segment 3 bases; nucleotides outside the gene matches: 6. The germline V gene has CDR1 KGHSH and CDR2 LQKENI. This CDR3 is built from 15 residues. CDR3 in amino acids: CASSLGEGYYNEQFF. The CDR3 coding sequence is TGTGCCAGCTCACTAGGGGAGGGCTACTACAATGAGCAGTTCTTC.

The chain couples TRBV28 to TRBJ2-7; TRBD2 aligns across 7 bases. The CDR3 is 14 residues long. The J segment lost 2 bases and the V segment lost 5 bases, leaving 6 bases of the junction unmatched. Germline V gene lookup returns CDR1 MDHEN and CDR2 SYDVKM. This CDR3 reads CASSQLSGAYEQYF. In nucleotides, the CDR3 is TGTGCCAGCAGTCAATTAAGCGGGGCCTACGAGCAGTACTTC.

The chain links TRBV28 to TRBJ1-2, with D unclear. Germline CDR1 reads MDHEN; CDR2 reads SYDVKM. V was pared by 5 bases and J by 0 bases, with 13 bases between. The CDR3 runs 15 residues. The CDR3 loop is CASSPGFRTNYGYTF. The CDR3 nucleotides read TGTGCCAGCAGTCCCGGGTTCCGTACTAACTATGGCTACACCTTC.

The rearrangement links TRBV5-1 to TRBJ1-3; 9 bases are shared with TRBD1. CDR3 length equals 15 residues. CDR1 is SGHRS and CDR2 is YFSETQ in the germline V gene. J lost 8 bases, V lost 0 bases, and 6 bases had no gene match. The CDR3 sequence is CASSLGTGDGDTIYF. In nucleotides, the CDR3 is TGCGCCAGCAGCTTGGGGACAGGGGACGGGGACACCATATATTTT.

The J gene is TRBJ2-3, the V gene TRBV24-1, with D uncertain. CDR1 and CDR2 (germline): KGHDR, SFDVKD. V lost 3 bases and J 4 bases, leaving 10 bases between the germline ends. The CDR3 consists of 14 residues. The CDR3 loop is CATSDLGFADTQYF. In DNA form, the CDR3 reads TGTGCCACCAGTGATCTAGGGTTCGCAGATACGCAGTATTTT.

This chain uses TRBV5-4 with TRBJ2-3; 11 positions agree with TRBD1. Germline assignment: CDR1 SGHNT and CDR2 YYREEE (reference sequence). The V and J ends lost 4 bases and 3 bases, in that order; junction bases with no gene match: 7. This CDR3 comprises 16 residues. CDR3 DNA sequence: TGTGCCAGCAGCCCCACAGGACAGGGGGCGACAGATACGCAGTATTTT. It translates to CASSPTGQGATDTQYF.

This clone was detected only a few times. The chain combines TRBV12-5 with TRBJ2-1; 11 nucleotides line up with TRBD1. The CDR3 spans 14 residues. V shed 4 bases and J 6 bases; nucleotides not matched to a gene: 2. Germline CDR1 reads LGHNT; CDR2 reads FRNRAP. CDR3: CASGSGQGANEQFF. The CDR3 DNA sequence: TGTGCTAGTGGTTCTGGACAGGGGGCCAATGAGCAGTTCTTC.

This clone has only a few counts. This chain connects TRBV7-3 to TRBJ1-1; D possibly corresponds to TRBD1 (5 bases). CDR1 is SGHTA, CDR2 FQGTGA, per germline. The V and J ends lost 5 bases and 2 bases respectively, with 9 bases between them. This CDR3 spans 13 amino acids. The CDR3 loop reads CASSGRANTEAFF. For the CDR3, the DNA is TGTGCCAGCAGCGGCAGGGCCAACACTGAAGCTTTCTTT.

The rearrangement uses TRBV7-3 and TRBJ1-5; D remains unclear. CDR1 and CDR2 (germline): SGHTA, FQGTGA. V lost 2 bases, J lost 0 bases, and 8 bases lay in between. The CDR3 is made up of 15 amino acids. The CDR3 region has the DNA TGTGCCAGCAGCTTATACAGCCATAGCAATCAGCCCCAGCATTTT. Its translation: CASSLYSHSNQPQHF.

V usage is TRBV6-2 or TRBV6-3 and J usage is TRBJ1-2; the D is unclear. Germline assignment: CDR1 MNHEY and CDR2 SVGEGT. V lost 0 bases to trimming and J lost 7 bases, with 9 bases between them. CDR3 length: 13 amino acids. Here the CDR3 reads CASSYSRVSGYTF. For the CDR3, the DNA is TGTGCCAGCAGTTACTCAAGGGTCTCTGGCTACACCTTC.

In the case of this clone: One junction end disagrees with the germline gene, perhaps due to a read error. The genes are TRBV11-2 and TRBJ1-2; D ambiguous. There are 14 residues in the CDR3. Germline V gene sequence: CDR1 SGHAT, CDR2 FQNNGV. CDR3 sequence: CASSPPGPIYGSHF. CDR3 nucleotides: TGTGCCAGCAGCCCCCCCGGGCCTATCTACGGGAGCCATTTC.

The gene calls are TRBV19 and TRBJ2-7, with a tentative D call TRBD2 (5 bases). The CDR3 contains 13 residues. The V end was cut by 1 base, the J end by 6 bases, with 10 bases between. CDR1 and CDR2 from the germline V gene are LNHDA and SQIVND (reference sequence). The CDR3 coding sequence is TGTGCCAGTAGTATAGTCGAAGGAGGCGAGCAGTACTTC. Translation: CASSIVEGGEQYF. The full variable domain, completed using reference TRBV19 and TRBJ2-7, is DGGITQSPKYLFRKEGQNVTLSCEQNLNHDAMYWYRQDPGQGLRLIYYSQIVNDFQKGDIAEGYSVSREKKESFPLTVTSAQKNPTAFYLCASSIVEGGEQYFGPGTRLTVT.

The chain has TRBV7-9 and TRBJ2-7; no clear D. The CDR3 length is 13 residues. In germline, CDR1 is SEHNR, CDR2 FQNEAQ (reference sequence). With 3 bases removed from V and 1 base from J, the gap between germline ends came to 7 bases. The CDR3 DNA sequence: TGTGCCAGCAGCTTCCCAAAATCCTACGAGCAGTACTTC. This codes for CASSFPKSYEQYF.

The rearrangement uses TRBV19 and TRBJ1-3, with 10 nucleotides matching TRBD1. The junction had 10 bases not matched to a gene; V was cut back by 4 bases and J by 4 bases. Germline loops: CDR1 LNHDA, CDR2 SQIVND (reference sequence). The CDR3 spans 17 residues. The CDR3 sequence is CASSTPRQGALGNTIYF. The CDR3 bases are TGTGCCAGTAGTACCCCGAGACAGGGGGCGCTGGGAAACACCATATATTTT.

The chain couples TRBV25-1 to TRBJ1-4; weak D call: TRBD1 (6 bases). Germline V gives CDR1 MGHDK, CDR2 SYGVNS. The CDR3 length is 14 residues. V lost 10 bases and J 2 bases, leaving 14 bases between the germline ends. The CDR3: CATRGTATNEKLFF. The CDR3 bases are TGTGCCACCAGGGGAACAGCGACTAATGAAAAACTGTTTTTT.

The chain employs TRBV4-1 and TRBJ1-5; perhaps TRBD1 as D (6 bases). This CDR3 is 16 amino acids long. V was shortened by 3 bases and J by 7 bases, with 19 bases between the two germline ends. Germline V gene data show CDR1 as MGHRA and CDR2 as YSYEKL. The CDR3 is CASSQYPDRGKQPQHF. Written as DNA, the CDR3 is TGCGCCAGCAGCCAGTACCCGGACAGAGGGAAGCAGCCCCAGCATTTT.

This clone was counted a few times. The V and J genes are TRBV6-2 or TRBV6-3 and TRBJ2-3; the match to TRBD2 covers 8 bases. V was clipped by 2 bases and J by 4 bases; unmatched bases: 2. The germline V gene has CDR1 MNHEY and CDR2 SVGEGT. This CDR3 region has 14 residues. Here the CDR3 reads CASSYTGGPDTQYF. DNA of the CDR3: TGTGCCAGCAGTTACACGGGGGGGCCAGATACGCAGTATTTT.

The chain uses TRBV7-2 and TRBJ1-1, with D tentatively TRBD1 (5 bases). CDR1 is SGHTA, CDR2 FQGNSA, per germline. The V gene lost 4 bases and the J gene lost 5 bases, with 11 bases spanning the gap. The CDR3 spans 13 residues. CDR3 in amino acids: CASSWAEGTEAFF. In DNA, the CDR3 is TGTGCCAGCAGCTGGGCCGAGGGGACTGAAGCTTTCTTT.

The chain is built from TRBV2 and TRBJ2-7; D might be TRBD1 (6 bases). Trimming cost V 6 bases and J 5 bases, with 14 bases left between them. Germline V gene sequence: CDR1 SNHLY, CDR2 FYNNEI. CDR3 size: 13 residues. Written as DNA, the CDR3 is TGTGCCAGCAGGGACAGAAATTCCAACGAGCAGTACTTC. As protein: CASRDRNSNEQYF.

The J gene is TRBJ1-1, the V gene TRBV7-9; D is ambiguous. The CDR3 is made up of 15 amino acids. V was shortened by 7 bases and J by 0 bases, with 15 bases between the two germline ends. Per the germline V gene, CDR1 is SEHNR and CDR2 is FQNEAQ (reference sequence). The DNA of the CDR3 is TGTGCCAGCACCCCACCGTCCGGGATGAACACTGAAGCTTTCTTT. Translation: CASTPPSGMNTEAFF.

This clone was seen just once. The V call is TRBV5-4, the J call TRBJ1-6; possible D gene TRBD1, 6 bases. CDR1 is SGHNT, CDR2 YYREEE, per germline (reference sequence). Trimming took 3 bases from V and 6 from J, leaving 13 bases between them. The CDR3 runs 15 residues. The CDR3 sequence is CASSSKDSGNSPLHF. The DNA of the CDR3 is TGTGCCAGCAGCTCAAAGGACAGTGGTAATTCACCCCTCCACTTT.

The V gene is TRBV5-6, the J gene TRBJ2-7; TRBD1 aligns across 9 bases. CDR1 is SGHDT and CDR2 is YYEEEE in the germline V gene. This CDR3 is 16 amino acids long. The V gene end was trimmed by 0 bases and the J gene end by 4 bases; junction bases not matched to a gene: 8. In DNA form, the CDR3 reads TGTGCCAGCAGCTTGGACGGACAGGGGATCGGGTACGAGCAGTACTTC. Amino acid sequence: CASSLDGQGIGYEQYF.

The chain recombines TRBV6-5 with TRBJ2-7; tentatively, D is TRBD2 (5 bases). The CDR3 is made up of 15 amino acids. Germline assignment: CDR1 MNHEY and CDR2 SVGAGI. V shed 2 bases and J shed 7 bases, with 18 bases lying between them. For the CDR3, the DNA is TGTGCCAGCAGTTACGTGGGCCTCTACTCGGGGGAGCAGTACTTC. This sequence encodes CASSYVGLYSGEQYF.

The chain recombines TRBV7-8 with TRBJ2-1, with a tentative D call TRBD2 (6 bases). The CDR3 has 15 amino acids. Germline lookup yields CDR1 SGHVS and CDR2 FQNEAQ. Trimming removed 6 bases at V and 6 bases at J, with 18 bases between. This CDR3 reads CASSSEGPRPNEQFF. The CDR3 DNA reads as TGTGCCAGCAGTTCGGAGGGACCGAGACCCAATGAGCAGTTCTTC. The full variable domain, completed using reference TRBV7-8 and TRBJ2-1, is GAGVSQSPRYKVAKRGQDVALRCDPISGHVSLFWYQQALGQGPEFLTYFQNEAQLDKSGLPSDRFFAERPEGSVSTLKIQRTQQEDSAVYLCASSSEGPRPNEQFFGPGTRLTVL.

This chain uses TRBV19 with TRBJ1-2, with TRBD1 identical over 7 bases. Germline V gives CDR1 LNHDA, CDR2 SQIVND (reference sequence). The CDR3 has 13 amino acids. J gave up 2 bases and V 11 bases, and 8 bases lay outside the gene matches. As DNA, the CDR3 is TGTGCCTCCGGGTGGGGACAGAACTATGGCTACACCTTC. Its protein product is CASGWGQNYGYTF.

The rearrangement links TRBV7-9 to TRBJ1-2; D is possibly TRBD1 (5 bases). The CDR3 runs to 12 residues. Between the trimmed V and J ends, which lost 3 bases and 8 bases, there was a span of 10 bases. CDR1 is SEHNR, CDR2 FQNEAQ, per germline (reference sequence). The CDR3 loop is CASSFGAQGYTF. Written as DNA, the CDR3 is TGTGCCAGCAGCTTTGGGGCGCAGGGCTACACCTTC.